The T cell receptor beta chain under discussion was sequenced for a study of response to subunit inactivated influenza vaccine. Findings and caveats of the study: Few new T cells, the authors suggested, are recruited by each seasonal influenza vaccination.

TCRdb redid the calling of the RT-PCR reads with MiXCR, one entry per CDR3 protein. The sample lists hundreds of thousands of distinct CDR3 sequences, approximately 12% seen once, with approximately 10% in the top ten. Germline lookup yields CDR1 MNHNS and CDR2 SASEGT. The CDR3 runs 15 residues. V lost 0 bases and J lost 3, with 12 bases in between. Details on this clonotype: What it binds is not known.

The TCR originated in a man in his fifties who received an inactivated influenza vaccine. The sequencing used PBMCs from blood, collected on the day of vaccination. The V and J genes are TRBV6-1 and TRBJ2-7; no firm D call. The CDR3, as DNA: TGTGCCAGCAGTGAAGCACCGGAAAGTGTCTACGAGCAGTACTTC. Translated: CASSEAPESVYEQYF.